This record concerns one T cell receptor (beta chain) sequence. The CDR3 has 15 amino acids. Germline values: CDR1 GTSNPN, CDR2 SVGIG (reference sequence). Trimming cost V 1 base and J 5 bases; bases outside gene matches: 4. The data stem from a study of blood T cell repertoires in COVID-19. Profiling relied on immunoSEQ multiplex PCR, and the TCRdb table lists in-frame clones only, not all of them. The data contain just under 20,000 clones, about 88% of them singletons. What was sequenced was peripheral blood. J is TRBJ2-2 and V is TRBV30, with TRBD1 identical over 10 bases. The sequence derives from a human donor in a cohort sampled during active COVID-19. CDR3: CAWSGDRGGTGELFF. In nucleotides, the CDR3 is TGTGCCTGGAGTGGGGACAGGGGTGGGACCGGGGAGCTGTTTTTT.